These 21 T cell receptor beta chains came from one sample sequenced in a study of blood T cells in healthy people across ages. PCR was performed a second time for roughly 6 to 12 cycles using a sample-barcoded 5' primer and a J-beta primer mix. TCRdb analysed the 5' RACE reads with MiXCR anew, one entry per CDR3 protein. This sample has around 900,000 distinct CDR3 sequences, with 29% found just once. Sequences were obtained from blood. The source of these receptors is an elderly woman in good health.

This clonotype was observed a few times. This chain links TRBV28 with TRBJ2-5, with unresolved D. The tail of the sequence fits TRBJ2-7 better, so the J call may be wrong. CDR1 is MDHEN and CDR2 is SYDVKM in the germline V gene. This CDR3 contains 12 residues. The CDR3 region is CASSLWGGEQYF. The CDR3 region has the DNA TGTGCCAGCAGTTTATGGGGCGGCGAGCAGTACTTC.

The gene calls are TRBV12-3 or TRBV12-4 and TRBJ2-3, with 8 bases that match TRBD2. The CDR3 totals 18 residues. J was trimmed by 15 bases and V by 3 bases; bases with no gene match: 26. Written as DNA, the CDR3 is TGTGCCAGCAGTTTTCTAGCGGGCCGTACCACGGGCACAGATGTGCAATATTTT. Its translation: CASSFLAGRTTGTDVQYF.

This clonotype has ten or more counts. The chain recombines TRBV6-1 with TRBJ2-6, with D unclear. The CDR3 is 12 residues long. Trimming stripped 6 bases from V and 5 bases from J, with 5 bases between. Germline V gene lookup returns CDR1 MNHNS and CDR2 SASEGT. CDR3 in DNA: TGTGCCAGCAGGGGGAGGGCCAACGTCCTGACTTTC. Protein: CASRGRANVLTF.

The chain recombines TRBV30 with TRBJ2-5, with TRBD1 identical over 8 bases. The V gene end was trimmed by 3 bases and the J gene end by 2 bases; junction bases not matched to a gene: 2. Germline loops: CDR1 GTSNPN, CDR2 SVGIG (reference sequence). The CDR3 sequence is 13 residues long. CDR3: CAWSRDRQETQYF. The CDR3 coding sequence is TGTGCCTGGAGCCGGGACAGGCAAGAGACCCAGTACTTC.

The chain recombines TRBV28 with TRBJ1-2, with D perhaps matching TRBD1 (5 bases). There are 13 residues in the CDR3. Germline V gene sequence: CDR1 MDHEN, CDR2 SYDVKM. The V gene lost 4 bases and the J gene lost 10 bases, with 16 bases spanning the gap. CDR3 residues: CASSWGDHYDYTF. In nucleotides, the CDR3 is TGTGCCAGCAGTTGGGGGGACCACTACGACTACACCTTC.

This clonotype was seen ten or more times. Here the CDR3 reads CASSAPDSSGANVLTF. The CDR3 DNA is TGTGCCAGCAGTGCCCCGGACAGCTCTGGGGCCAACGTCCTGACTTTC. The J gene is TRBJ2-6, the V gene TRBV6-4, with D possibly TRBD1 on 6 matching bases. This CDR3 is 16 amino acids long. V was shortened by 4 bases and J by 0 bases, with 10 bases between the two germline ends. Germline assignment: CDR1 MRHNA and CDR2 SNTAGT.

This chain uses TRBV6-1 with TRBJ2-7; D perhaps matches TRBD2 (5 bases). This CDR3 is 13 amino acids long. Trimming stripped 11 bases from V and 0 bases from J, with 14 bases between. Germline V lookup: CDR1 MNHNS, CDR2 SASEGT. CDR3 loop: CAGRGQSSYEQYF. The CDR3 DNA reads TGTGCCGGTAGAGGGCAGAGCTCCTACGAGCAGTACTTC.

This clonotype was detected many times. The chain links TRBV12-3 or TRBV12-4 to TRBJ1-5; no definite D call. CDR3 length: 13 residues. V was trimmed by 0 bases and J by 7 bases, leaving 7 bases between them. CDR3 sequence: CASSLAARQPQHF. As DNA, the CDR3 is TGTGCCAGCAGTTTAGCAGCGCGGCAGCCCCAGCATTTT.

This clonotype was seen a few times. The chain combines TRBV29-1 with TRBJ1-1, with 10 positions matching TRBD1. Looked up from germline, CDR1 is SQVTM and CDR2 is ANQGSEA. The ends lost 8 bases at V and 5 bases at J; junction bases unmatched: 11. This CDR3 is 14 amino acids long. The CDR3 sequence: CSNYGTGVGTEAFF. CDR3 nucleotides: TGCAGCAATTACGGGACAGGGGTGGGGACTGAAGCTTTCTTT.

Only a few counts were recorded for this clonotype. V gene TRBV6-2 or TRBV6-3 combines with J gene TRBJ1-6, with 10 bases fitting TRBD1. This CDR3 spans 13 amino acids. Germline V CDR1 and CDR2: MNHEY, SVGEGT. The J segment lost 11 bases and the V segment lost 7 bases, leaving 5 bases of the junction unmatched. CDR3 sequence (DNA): TGTGCCAGCACCCCAGACAGGGGGCCACCCCTCCACTTT. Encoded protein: CASTPDRGPPLHF.

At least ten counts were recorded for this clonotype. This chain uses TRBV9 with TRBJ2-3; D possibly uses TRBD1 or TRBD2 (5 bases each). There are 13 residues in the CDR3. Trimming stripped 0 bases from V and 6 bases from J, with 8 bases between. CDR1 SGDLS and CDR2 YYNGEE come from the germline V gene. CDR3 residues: CASSVVGDDTQYF. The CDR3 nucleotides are TGTGCCAGCAGCGTAGTTGGGGACGATACGCAGTATTTT.

Here the CDR3 reads CSARQGAGMNTEAFF. The CDR3 nucleotides are TGCAGTGCCAGACAGGGGGCAGGGATGAACACTGAAGCTTTCTTT. This chain uses TRBV20-1 with TRBJ1-1; 10 positions agree with TRBD1. Germline lookup yields CDR1 DFQATT and CDR2 SNEGSKA (reference sequence). The CDR3 consists of 15 residues. V lost 6 bases, J lost 0 bases, and 7 bases stayed unmatched.

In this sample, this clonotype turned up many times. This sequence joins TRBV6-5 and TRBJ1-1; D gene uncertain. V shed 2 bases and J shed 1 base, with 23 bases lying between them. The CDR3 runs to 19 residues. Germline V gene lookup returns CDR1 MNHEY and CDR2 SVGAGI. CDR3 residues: CASSYGTSDPATGNTEAFF. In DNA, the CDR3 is TGTGCCAGCAGTTACGGCACCTCGGACCCCGCGACGGGGAACACTGAAGCTTTCTTT.

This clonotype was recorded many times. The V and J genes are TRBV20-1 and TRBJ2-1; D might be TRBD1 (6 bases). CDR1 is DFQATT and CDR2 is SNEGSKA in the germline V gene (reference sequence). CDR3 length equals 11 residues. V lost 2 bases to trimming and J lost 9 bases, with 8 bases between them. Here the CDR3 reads CSARLRGEQFF. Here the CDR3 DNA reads TGCAGTGCTAGACTCAGGGGTGAGCAGTTCTTC.

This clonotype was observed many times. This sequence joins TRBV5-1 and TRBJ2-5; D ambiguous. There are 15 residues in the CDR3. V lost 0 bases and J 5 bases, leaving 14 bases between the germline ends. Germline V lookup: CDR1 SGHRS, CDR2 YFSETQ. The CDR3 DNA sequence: TGCGCCAGCAGCTTGGGCAGTCCGGTAGGGGAGACCCAGTACTTC. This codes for CASSLGSPVGETQYF.

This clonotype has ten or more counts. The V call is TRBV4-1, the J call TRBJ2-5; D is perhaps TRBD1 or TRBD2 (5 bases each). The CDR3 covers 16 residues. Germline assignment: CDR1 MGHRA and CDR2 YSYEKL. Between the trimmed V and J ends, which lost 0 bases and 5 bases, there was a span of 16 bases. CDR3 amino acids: CASSQDRGSGSETQYF. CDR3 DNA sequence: TGCGCCAGCAGCCAAGATCGAGGGTCAGGGTCGGAGACCCAGTACTTC.

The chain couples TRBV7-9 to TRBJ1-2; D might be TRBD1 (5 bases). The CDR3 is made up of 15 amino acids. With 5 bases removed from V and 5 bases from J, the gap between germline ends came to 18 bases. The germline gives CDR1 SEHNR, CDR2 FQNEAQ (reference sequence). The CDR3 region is CASSQTALWGYGYTF. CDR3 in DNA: TGTGCCAGCAGCCAAACAGCCCTCTGGGGGTATGGCTACACCTTC.

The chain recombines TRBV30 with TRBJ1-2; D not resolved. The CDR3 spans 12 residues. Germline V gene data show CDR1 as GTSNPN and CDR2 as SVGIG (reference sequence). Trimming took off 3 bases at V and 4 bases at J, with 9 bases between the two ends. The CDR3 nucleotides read TGTGCCTGGAGCCCCATGGGCTATGGCTACACCTTC. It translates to CAWSPMGYGYTF. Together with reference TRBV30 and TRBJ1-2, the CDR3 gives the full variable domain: SQTIHQWPATLVQPVGSPLSLECTVEGTSNPNLYWYRQAAGRGLQLLFYSVGIGQISSEVPQNLSASRPQDRQFILSSKKLLLSDSGFYLCAWSPMGYGYTFGSGTRLTVV.

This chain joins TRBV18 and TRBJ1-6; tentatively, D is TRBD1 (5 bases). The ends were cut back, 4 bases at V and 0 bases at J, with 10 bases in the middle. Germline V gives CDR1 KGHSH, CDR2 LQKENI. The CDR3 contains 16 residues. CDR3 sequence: CASSQPGSSYNSPLHF. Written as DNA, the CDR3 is TGTGCCAGCTCACAACCAGGGAGCTCCTATAATTCACCCCTCCACTTT.

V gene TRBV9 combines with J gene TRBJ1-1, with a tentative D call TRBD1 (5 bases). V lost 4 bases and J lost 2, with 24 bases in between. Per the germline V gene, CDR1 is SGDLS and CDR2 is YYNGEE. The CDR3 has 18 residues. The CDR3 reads CASSLKVGPRDANTEAFF. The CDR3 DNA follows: TGTGCCAGCAGCCTCAAAGTGGGCCCACGGGACGCAAACACTGAAGCTTTCTTT.

CDR3 nucleotide sequence: TGCGCCAGCAGCCAAGAGCTTCCCGGGGGTAATGGCTACACCTTC. Residues: CASSQELPGGNGYTF. V usage is TRBV4-3 and J usage is TRBJ1-2, with D perhaps TRBD1 (5 bases). The germline V gene has CDR1 LGHNA and CDR2 YSLEER. The germline V and J ends were trimmed by 0 bases and 6 bases, with 14 bases remaining between them. CDR3 length equals 15 residues.